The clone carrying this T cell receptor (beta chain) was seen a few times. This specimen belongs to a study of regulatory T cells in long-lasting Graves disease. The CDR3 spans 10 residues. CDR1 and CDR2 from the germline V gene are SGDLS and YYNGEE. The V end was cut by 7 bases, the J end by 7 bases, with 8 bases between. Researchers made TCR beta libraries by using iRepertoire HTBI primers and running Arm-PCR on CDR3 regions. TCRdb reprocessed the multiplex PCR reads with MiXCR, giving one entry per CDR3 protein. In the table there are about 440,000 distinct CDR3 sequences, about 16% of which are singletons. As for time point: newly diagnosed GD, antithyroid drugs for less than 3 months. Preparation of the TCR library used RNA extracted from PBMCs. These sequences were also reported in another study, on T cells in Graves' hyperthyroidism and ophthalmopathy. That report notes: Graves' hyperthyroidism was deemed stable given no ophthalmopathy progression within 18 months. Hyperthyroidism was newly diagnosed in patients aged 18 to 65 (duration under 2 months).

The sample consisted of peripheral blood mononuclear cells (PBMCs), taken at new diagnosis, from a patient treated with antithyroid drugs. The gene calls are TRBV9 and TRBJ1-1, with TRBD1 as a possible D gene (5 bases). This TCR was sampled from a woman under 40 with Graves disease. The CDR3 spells CASGDFEAFF. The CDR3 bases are TGTGCCAGCGGGGACTTTGAAGCTTTCTTT.